This T cell receptor beta chain appears in the sequencing data of a study of blood T cell repertoires in COVID-19. In the study overall: Acute and convalescent COVID-19 specimens originated in the United States, Italy and Spain. Sample material is recorded as cDNA or gDNA derived from T cells, B-cell-depleted T cells, or PBMCs.

Germline lookup yields CDR1 SEHNR and CDR2 FQNEAQ (reference sequence). The CDR3 is 14 residues long. The V and J ends lost 7 bases and 6 bases, in that order; junction bases with no gene match: 3. In the source study's methods: Nucleated cell number was recorded as an estimate derived from reference gene primer amplification. Assay: immunoSEQ multiplex PCR; the TCRdb copy retains only in-frame clones and omits some. V and J calls and clone size are given by that table; D and trimming were obtained from the DNA. The table records 90,000 to 150,000 clones, around 91% of them present only once. This clone was seen a single time.

The sample was peripheral blood. The chain combines TRBV7-9 with TRBJ2-2, with 12 nucleotides matching TRBD2. The sequence came from a man between 70 and 80 years old with active or convalescent COVID-19. CDR3 nucleotides: TGTGCCAGCACTCTAGCGGGAGGGCCCGGGGAGCTGTTTTTT. It yields the protein CASTLAGGPGELFF.